The text below deals with one T cell receptor beta chain. What it recognizes is unknown. Selected positively for CCR7 and CD45RO-negative, naive CD8 cells excluded terminally differentiated effector memory CD45RA+ cells. Assay: immunoSEQ multiplex PCR; the TCRdb copy retains only in-frame clones and omits some. Among some 2.1 million clones listed, around 95% were seen once. The germline CDR1 and CDR2 sequences are LNHNV and YYDKDF (reference sequence). V was pared by 1 base and J by 0 bases, with 4 bases between. The CDR3 has 14 residues. These data come from a study of shared clonotypes between healthy human individuals. Overall study findings and caveats: As a rule, naive subsets had a larger estimated richness than memory subsets.

This TCR came from a man between 18 and 35 years old in good health. Some clones in this sample may be carry-over from other donors' samples. The chain joins TRBV15 to TRBJ2-1; no reliable D call. The sequenced sample consisted of naive CD8+ T cells from PBMCs. This CDR3 is CATSRALSYNEQFF. As DNA, the CDR3 is TGTGCCACCAGCAGAGCCCTCTCCTACAATGAGCAGTTCTTC.